This is a list of T cell receptor beta chains from one sample in a study of T cell responses to AZD1222 COVID-19 vaccine. Libraries were prepared by immunoSEQ multiplex PCR; TCRdb keeps only in-frame clonotypes and omits some of them. The table lists 100,000 to 120,000 clones, around 81% of them singletons. The sequenced sample was peripheral blood, obtained on day 0 of AZD1222 vaccination. Source of these receptors: an adult in good health. Both conserved end residues are part of each CDR3. The order of the fields is V gene, D gene, clone size, J gene, CDR3 protein, CDR3 DNA. A D gene is named only where the DNA matches it firmly. Rows may omit the clone size; those that give it use once, few, many or a size class.

V: TRBV7-8
D: -
size: -
J: TRBJ2-7
CDR3: CASSPRAPWTYF
DNA: TGTGCCAGCAGCCCAAGGGCCCCTTGGACGTACTTC

V: TRBV4-3
D: -
size: -
J: TRBJ1-4
CDR3: CASSHLTNEKLFF
DNA: TGCGCCAGCAGCCATCTGACTAATGAAAAACTGTTTTTT

V: TRBV28
D: -
size: few
J: TRBJ2-7
CDR3: CASRSQGGYYEQYF
DNA: TGTGCCAGCAGATCCCAGGGCGGTTACTACGAGCAGTACTTC

V: TRBV5-4
D: TRBD2
size: -
J: TRBJ2-2
CDR3: CASSPTSGRPGELFF
DNA: TGTGCCAGCAGCCCTACTAGCGGGAGGCCCGGGGAGCTGTTTTTT

V: TRBV10-2
D: TRBD1
size: -
J: TRBJ1-2
CDR3: CASSESRTGVISGGYTF
DNA: TGCGCCAGCAGTGAGTCCAGGACAGGGGTTATTTCTGGGGGCTACACCTTC

V: TRBV28
D: -
size: -
J: TRBJ2-7
CDR3: CASSLIITVPPYEQYF
DNA: TGTGCCAGCAGTTTAATCATAACCGTCCCGCCCTACGAGCAGTACTTC

V: TRBV9
D: -
size: -
J: TRBJ2-1
CDR3: CASSAHSPGEAYNEQFF
DNA: TGTGCCAGCAGCGCCCATTCTCCGGGAGAGGCGTACAATGAGCAGTTCTTC

V: TRBV7-3
D: -
size: -
J: TRBJ1-1
CDR3: CASSLTGGRNTEAFF
DNA: TGTGCCAGCAGCTTAACCGGCGGGAGGAACACTGAAGCTTTCTTT

V: TRBV19
D: -
size: -
J: TRBJ2-7
CDR3: CASSRQGTLYEQYF
DNA: TGTGCCAGTAGTCGGCAGGGGACCCTATACGAGCAGTACTTC

V: TRBV5-5
D: -
size: few
J: TRBJ1-5
CDR3: CASSLVFSRSNQPQHF
DNA: TGTGCCAGCAGCTTGGTCTTTAGCAGGAGCAATCAGCCCCAGCATTTT

V: TRBV27
D: -
size: -
J: TRBJ2-7
CDR3: CASSLGLGEQYF
DNA: TGTGCCAGCAGTTTAGGGCTTGGCGAGCAGTACTTC

V: TRBV12-5
D: -
size: -
J: TRBJ2-3
CDR3: CASGFSAGADTQYF
DNA: TGTGCTAGTGGTTTCTCAGCAGGGGCAGATACGCAGTATTTT

V: TRBV3-1/TRBV3-2
D: -
size: once
J: TRBJ1-1
CDR3: CASSHGAVLNTEAFF
DNA: TGTGCCAGCAGCCACGGGGCGGTATTGAACACTGAAGCTTTCTTT

V: TRBV5-1
D: TRBD1
size: -
J: TRBJ2-2
CDR3: CASSLRQGNTGELFF
DNA: TGCGCCAGCAGCTTGCGACAGGGGAACACCGGGGAGCTGTTTTTT

V: TRBV28
D: TRBD1
size: -
J: TRBJ2-1
CDR3: CASSLTDRGAYNEQFF
DNA: TGTGCCAGCAGTTTGACGGACAGGGGGGCTTACAATGAGCAGTTCTTC

V: TRBV19
D: TRBD1
size: -
J: TRBJ2-2
CDR3: CASRPKERTGGEWVTGELFF
DNA: TGTGCCAGTAGACCGAAAGAGCGAACAGGGGGCGAGTGGGTGACCGGGGAGCTGTTTTTT

V: TRBV28
D: -
size: -
J: TRBJ2-5
CDR3: CASSLSPGRSKETQYF
DNA: TGTGCCAGCAGTTTATCGCCCGGAAGATCCAAAGAGACCCAGTACTTC

V: TRBV6-1
D: -
size: -
J: TRBJ2-2
CDR3: CASREGPGNTGELFF
DNA: TGTGCCAGCAGGGAAGGACCAGGGAACACCGGGGAGCTGTTTTTT

V: TRBV5-1
D: -
size: -
J: TRBJ2-3
CDR3: CASSLNRPSTDTQYF
DNA: TGCGCCAGCAGCTTGAACAGGCCAAGCACAGATACGCAGTATTTT

V: TRBV19
D: -
size: -
J: TRBJ2-7
CDR3: CASSNPGGLNYEQYF
DNA: TGTGCCAGTAGCAACCCCGGCGGGCTGAACTACGAGCAGTACTTC

V: TRBV9
D: TRBD1
size: -
J: TRBJ1-4
CDR3: CASSARDSDNEKLFF
DNA: TGTGCCAGCAGCGCCCGGGACAGTGATAATGAAAAACTGTTTTTT

V: TRBV28
D: TRBD1
size: -
J: TRBJ2-5
CDR3: CASSSPTGASGETQYF
DNA: TGTGCCAGCAGTTCACCCACAGGGGCCTCGGGAGAGACCCAGTACTTC

V: TRBV7-9
D: -
size: -
J: TRBJ1-1
CDR3: CASSPAGMGAFF
DNA: TGTGCCAGCAGCCCGGCGGGAATGGGAGCTTTCTTT

V: TRBV7-2
D: TRBD1
size: -
J: TRBJ1-2
CDR3: CASSLFQGDGYTF
DNA: TGTGCCAGCAGCTTATTCCAGGGGGATGGCTACACCTTC

V: TRBV6-1
D: -
size: -
J: TRBJ2-7
CDR3: CASTLGRRSSYEQYF
DNA: TGTGCCAGCACCTTGGGACGCCGGAGCTCCTACGAGCAGTACTTC

V: TRBV30
D: -
size: -
J: TRBJ1-1
CDR3: CAWRGLGQGRGEAFF
DNA: TGTGCCTGGAGAGGACTCGGGCAGGGCCGTGGTGAAGCTTTCTTT

V: TRBV2
D: -
size: -
J: TRBJ1-2
CDR3: CASSHEVGYTF
DNA: TGTGCCAGCAGCCACGAAGTTGGCTACACCTTC

V: TRBV7-9
D: -
size: few
J: TRBJ2-7
CDR3: CASSPRTEYYEQYF
DNA: TGTGCCAGCAGCCCTCGGACAGAATACTACGAGCAGTACTTC

V: TRBV27
D: -
size: -
J: TRBJ2-7
CDR3: CASSLLGGAYSSTYEQYF
DNA: TGTGCCAGCAGTTTATTGGGGGGCGCCTATTCTTCCACCTACGAGCAGTACTTC

V: TRBV2
D: TRBD1
size: -
J: TRBJ1-5
CDR3: CASSERTGGNQPQHF
DNA: TGTGCCAGCAGTGAAAGGACAGGCGGCAATCAGCCCCAGCATTTT